This T cell receptor beta chain came from a study of shared clonotypes between healthy human individuals. The wider study: Ranging from 18 to 49 in age, donors were a couple of women and a few men. The study used three CD4 naive, three CD4 memory, two CD8 naive and one CD8 memory plate per donor.

In the authors' workflow: Filtering was not the same, since immunoSEQ gave junction-only sequences without quality scores. This table comes from immunoSEQ multiplex PCR, and its TCRdb copy is limited to in-frame clones, with some not included. The D gene and trimming were derived from the DNA, and the V and J assignments and clone size from that table. Altogether roughly 2 million clones are present, approximately 96% being singletons, with the ten largest covering less than 0.15%. The germline V gene has CDR1 SGDLS and CDR2 YYNGEE. The V end lost 0 bases, the J end lost 8 bases, and 17 bases lay between the germline ends. CDR3 length equals 16 residues. In the case of this clone: Its target is unknown.

The study's findings and limits: In several donors, approximately 5% of naive CD4 clonotypes appeared in common.

The source material was naive CD4+ T cells sorted from blood. Subset described: CD45RA+ positively selected. This chain joins TRBV9 and TRBJ1-4; D is perhaps TRBD1 (5 bases). This TCR was recovered from a man younger than 35 in good health. The CDR3 reads CASSVVRSDSHEKLFF. CDR3 in DNA: TGTGCCAGCAGCGTAGTTAGGTCAGACAGCCACGAAAAACTGTTTTTT.